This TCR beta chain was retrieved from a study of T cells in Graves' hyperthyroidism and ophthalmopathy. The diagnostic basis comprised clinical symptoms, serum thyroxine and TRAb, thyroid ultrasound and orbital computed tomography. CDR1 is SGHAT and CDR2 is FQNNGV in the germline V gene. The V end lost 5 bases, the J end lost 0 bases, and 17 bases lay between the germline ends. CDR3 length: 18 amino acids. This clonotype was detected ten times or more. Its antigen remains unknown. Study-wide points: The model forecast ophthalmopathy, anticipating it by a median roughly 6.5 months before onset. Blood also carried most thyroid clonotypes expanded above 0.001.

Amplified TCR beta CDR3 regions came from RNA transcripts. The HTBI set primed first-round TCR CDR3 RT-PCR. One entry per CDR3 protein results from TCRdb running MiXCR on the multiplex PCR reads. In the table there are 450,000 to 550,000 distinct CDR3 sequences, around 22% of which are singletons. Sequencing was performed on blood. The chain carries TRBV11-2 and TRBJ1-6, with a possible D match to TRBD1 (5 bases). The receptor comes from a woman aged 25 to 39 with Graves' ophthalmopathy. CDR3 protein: CASSPGAHDRSYNSPLHF. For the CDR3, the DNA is TGTGCCAGCAGCCCTGGGGCGCACGACCGCTCCTATAATTCACCCCTCCACTTT.